These T cell receptor beta chains were read from a single sample in a study of blood T cell repertoires in COVID-19. Profiling relied on immunoSEQ multiplex PCR, and the TCRdb table lists in-frame clones only, not all of them. The sample contains hundreds of thousands of clones, approximately 83% of which appear only once. The specimen was peripheral blood. All receptors come from a woman older than 75 with acute or convalescent COVID-19. CDR3s include the opening cysteine and the closing phenylalanine or tryptophan. A D gene is named only where the DNA matches it firmly. Only some rows state a clone size, as once, few, many or a class for expanded clones.

clone size: .; V gene: TRBV28; J gene: TRBJ1-1; CDR3 length: 13; D gene: .; CDR3 DNA: TGTGCCGGGGCCTTACGTGGGGACACTGAAGCTTTCTTT; CDR3 protein: CAGALRGDTEAFF
clone size: .; V gene: TRBV4-2; J gene: TRBJ2-1; CDR3 length: 15; D gene: TRBD1; CDR3 DNA: TGTGCCAGCAGCCAACCTGACAGGGGCGGCGATGAGCAGTTCTTC; CDR3 protein: CASSQPDRGGDEQFF
clone size: .; V gene: TRBV4-2; J gene: TRBJ1-1; CDR3 length: 14; D gene: .; CDR3 DNA: TGTGCCAGCAGCCAAGGACAAAAGAACACTGAAGCTTTCTTT; CDR3 protein: CASSQGQKNTEAFF
clone size: .; V gene: TRBV6-2/TRBV6-3; J gene: TRBJ2-1; CDR3 length: 16; D gene: TRBD2; CDR3 DNA: TGTGCCAGCAGTTTACTAGCGGGGGGGCCGTACAATGAGCAGTTCTTC; CDR3 protein: CASSLLAGGPYNEQFF
clone size: .; V gene: TRBV30; J gene: TRBJ1-2; CDR3 length: 14; D gene: .; CDR3 DNA: TGTGCCTGGAACCCCGACAGAGGGGGCTATGGCTACACCTTC; CDR3 protein: CAWNPDRGGYGYTF
clone size: .; V gene: TRBV2; J gene: TRBJ2-1; CDR3 length: 15; D gene: TRBD1; CDR3 DNA: TGTGCCAGCAGTGACCGGACAGGGGCTTACAATGAGCAGTTCTTC; CDR3 protein: CASSDRTGAYNEQFF
clone size: .; V gene: TRBV28; J gene: TRBJ1-5; CDR3 length: 16; D gene: TRBD1; CDR3 DNA: TGTGCCAGCAGTTCCCACATGGGGGACAGGGGTCAGCCCCAGCATTTT; CDR3 protein: CASSSHMGDRGQPQHF
clone size: .; V gene: TRBV7-9; J gene: TRBJ1-6; CDR3 length: 13; D gene: .; CDR3 DNA: TGTGCCAGCGAGGGCACTGAGAATTCACCCCTCCACTTT; CDR3 protein: CASEGTENSPLHF
clone size: .; V gene: TRBV7-8; J gene: TRBJ2-3; CDR3 length: 17; D gene: TRBD2; CDR3 DNA: TGTGCCAGCAGCGCCAAGGGGACTGGCGGGGGGCCCGGTGCGCAGTATTTT; CDR3 protein: CASSAKGTGGGPGAQYF
clone size: .; V gene: TRBV6-6; J gene: TRBJ1-1; CDR3 length: 15; D gene: TRBD1; CDR3 DNA: TGTGCCAGCAGTTCACCCGCATCAGGGGGACCTGAAGCTTTCTTT; CDR3 protein: CASSSPASGGPEAFF
clone size: .; V gene: TRBV19; J gene: TRBJ1-1; CDR3 length: 14; D gene: .; CDR3 DNA: TGTGCCAGTAGTATGGCAGGGTTGGCCACTGAAGCTTTCTTT; CDR3 protein: CASSMAGLATEAFF
clone size: .; V gene: TRBV7-6; J gene: TRBJ1-3; CDR3 length: 17; D gene: .; CDR3 DNA: TGTGCCAGCAGCTTAGCCCCGACAGAATCGAATGGAAACACCATATATTTT; CDR3 protein: CASSLAPTESNGNTIYF
clone size: few; V gene: TRBV7-9; J gene: TRBJ2-1; CDR3 length: 15; D gene: TRBD2; CDR3 DNA: TGTGCCAGCAGCCCGGGACTAGTCTCCTACAATGAGCAGTTCTTC; CDR3 protein: CASSPGLVSYNEQFF
clone size: .; V gene: TRBV11-2; J gene: TRBJ2-5; CDR3 length: 15; D gene: .; CDR3 DNA: TGTGCCAGCAGCTCGTCTAAGGGGCAGGCCGAGACCCAGTACTTC; CDR3 protein: CASSSSKGQAETQYF
clone size: .; V gene: TRBV19; J gene: TRBJ1-1; CDR3 length: 12; D gene: .; CDR3 DNA: TGTGCCAGTAGTATATTGGGCCCTGAAGCTTTCTTT; CDR3 protein: CASSILGPEAFF
clone size: .; V gene: TRBV9; J gene: TRBJ2-5; CDR3 length: 12; D gene: TRBD1; CDR3 DNA: TGTGCCAGCAACAGGGGGTCCGAGACCCAGTACTTC; CDR3 protein: CASNRGSETQYF
clone size: .; V gene: TRBV5-4; J gene: TRBJ1-6; CDR3 length: 16; D gene: .; CDR3 DNA: TGTGCCAGCAGCTCCCGGGGGTCACTTGGGAATTCACCCCTCCACTTT; CDR3 protein: CASSSRGSLGNSPLHF
clone size: .; V gene: TRBV3-1/TRBV3-2; J gene: TRBJ2-2; CDR3 length: 14; D gene: .; CDR3 DNA: TGTGCCAGCAGCCAAGCCTCAGGGACCGGGGAGCTGTTTTTT; CDR3 protein: CASSQASGTGELFF
clone size: .; V gene: TRBV24-1; J gene: TRBJ2-3; CDR3 length: 14; D gene: .; CDR3 DNA: TGTGCCACCAGTCGGCCAGGGGTGAGAGATACGCAGTATTTT; CDR3 protein: CATSRPGVRDTQYF
clone size: .; V gene: TRBV6-2/TRBV6-3; J gene: TRBJ2-7; CDR3 length: 16; D gene: .; CDR3 DNA: TGTGCCAGCAGCGATCCAGGGACATCTTTCTCCTACGAGCAGTACTTC; CDR3 protein: CASSDPGTSFSYEQYF
clone size: .; V gene: TRBV7-2; J gene: TRBJ1-2; CDR3 length: 14; D gene: .; CDR3 DNA: TGTGCCAGCAGCCCCGGGACGGCGGGATATGGCTACACCTTC; CDR3 protein: CASSPGTAGYGYTF
clone size: .; V gene: TRBV19; J gene: TRBJ2-1; CDR3 length: 14; D gene: .; CDR3 DNA: TGTGCCAGTAGTCGGCAGGTCACCTACAATGAGCAGTTCTTC; CDR3 protein: CASSRQVTYNEQFF
clone size: .; V gene: TRBV24-1; J gene: TRBJ1-4; CDR3 length: 15; D gene: TRBD1; CDR3 DNA: TGTGCCACCAGTGAGCCACAGGGGGCCGTTGAAAAACTGTTTTTT; CDR3 protein: CATSEPQGAVEKLFF
clone size: few; V gene: TRBV2; J gene: TRBJ2-2; CDR3 length: 15; D gene: .; CDR3 DNA: TGTGCCAGCAGTTTGAGGGCAAGGAATTCCGGGGAGCTGTTTTTT; CDR3 protein: CASSLRARNSGELFF
clone size: .; V gene: TRBV9; J gene: TRBJ2-5; CDR3 length: 16; D gene: .; CDR3 DNA: TGTGCCAGCAGCGTAGGAGGGCTAGCTGCGGGGGAGACCCAGTACTTC; CDR3 protein: CASSVGGLAAGETQYF
clone size: .; V gene: TRBV3-1/TRBV3-2; J gene: TRBJ1-3; CDR3 length: 15; D gene: TRBD1; CDR3 DNA: TGTGCCAGCAGCTTACAGGGGGCGACTGGAAACACCATATATTTT; CDR3 protein: CASSLQGATGNTIYF
clone size: .; V gene: TRBV5-4; J gene: TRBJ1-1; CDR3 length: 12; D gene: TRBD1; CDR3 DNA: TGTGCCACCGGACAGGGGACCACTGAAGCTTTCTTT; CDR3 protein: CATGQGTTEAFF
clone size: .; V gene: TRBV29-1; J gene: TRBJ2-5; CDR3 length: 16; D gene: TRBD2; CDR3 DNA: TGCAGCGTCGTCCCTTCCCTAGCGGGGGGGCCTGAGACCCAGTACTTC; CDR3 protein: CSVVPSLAGGPETQYF
clone size: .; V gene: TRBV9; J gene: TRBJ1-4; CDR3 length: 15; D gene: .; CDR3 DNA: TGTGCCAGCAGCGTAGGTGGGCAGCGGAATGAAAAACTGTTTTTT; CDR3 protein: CASSVGGQRNEKLFF
clone size: .; V gene: TRBV28; J gene: TRBJ1-5; CDR3 length: 15; D gene: .; CDR3 DNA: TGTGCCAGCAGTTTGGATACAGGGTCTGGTCAGCCCCAGCATTTT; CDR3 protein: CASSLDTGSGQPQHF
clone size: .; V gene: TRBV6-1; J gene: TRBJ1-1; CDR3 length: 17; D gene: .; CDR3 DNA: TGTGCCAGCAGTGTCGGCGGGACGGTGCTAGGCCTCAGGCAAGCTTTCTTT; CDR3 protein: CASSVGGTVLGLRQAFF
clone size: .; V gene: TRBV4-2; J gene: TRBJ1-1; CDR3 length: 15; D gene: TRBD1; CDR3 DNA: TGTGCCAGCAGCCAAACAGGGGGCCTTAACACTGAAGCTTTCTTT; CDR3 protein: CASSQTGGLNTEAFF
clone size: .; V gene: TRBV15; J gene: TRBJ1-5; CDR3 length: 20; D gene: TRBD1; CDR3 DNA: TGTGCCACCAGCAGAGATCTTCGACAGGGGCCCTCTTATAGCAATCAGCCCCAGCATTTT; CDR3 protein: CATSRDLRQGPSYSNQPQHF
clone size: .; V gene: TRBV28; J gene: TRBJ1-1; CDR3 length: 13; D gene: TRBD1; CDR3 DNA: TGTGCCAGCAGCAGGGACAGGGGTACTGAAGCTTTCTTT; CDR3 protein: CASSRDRGTEAFF
clone size: .; V gene: TRBV5-1; J gene: TRBJ2-2; CDR3 length: 18; D gene: TRBD2; CDR3 DNA: TGCGCCAGCAGCTTGGTACCTAGCGGGGGGGAGTACACCGGGGAGCTGTTTTTT; CDR3 protein: CASSLVPSGGEYTGELFF
clone size: once; V gene: TRBV29-1; J gene: TRBJ1-5; CDR3 length: 13; D gene: .; CDR3 DNA: TGCAGCGTCGGGGACTTTAGCAATCAGCCCCAGCATTTT; CDR3 protein: CSVGDFSNQPQHF
clone size: few; V gene: TRBV2; J gene: TRBJ1-6; CDR3 length: 17; D gene: .; CDR3 DNA: TGTGCCAGCAGTGAAACCCATCATAGCTCCTATAATTCACCCCTCCACTTT; CDR3 protein: CASSETHHSSYNSPLHF
clone size: .; V gene: TRBV28; J gene: TRBJ1-1; CDR3 length: 14; D gene: .; CDR3 DNA: TGTGCCAGCACCCCAATGAGGGCCAGTGATGAAGCTTTCTTT; CDR3 protein: CASTPMRASDEAFF
clone size: .; V gene: TRBV5-5; J gene: TRBJ2-5; CDR3 length: 18; D gene: .; CDR3 DNA: TGTGCCAGCAGCTTGGCCTCCATCGGACAAGCTGGAGGGGAGACCCAGTACTTC; CDR3 protein: CASSLASIGQAGGETQYF
clone size: once; V gene: TRBV14; J gene: TRBJ2-7; CDR3 length: 13; D gene: .; CDR3 DNA: TGTGCCAGCAGCGTCGCAGGCCCCTACGAGCAGTACTTC; CDR3 protein: CASSVAGPYEQYF
clone size: .; V gene: TRBV6-9; J gene: TRBJ1-2; CDR3 length: 12; D gene: TRBD1; CDR3 DNA: TGTGCCAGCAGCAGGACAGGGAGGGGCTACACCTTC; CDR3 protein: CASSRTGRGYTF
clone size: .; V gene: TRBV3-1/TRBV3-2; J gene: TRBJ1-2; CDR3 length: 14; D gene: .; CDR3 DNA: TGTGCCAGCAGCCAAGTGTGGGGGGGGCATGGCTACACCTTC; CDR3 protein: CASSQVWGGHGYTF
clone size: .; V gene: TRBV19; J gene: TRBJ1-5; CDR3 length: 16; D gene: .; CDR3 DNA: TGTGCCAGTAGTATCCAGCAGGGAGGCAGTCGTCAGCCCCAGCATTTT; CDR3 protein: CASSIQQGGSRQPQHF
clone size: .; V gene: TRBV28; J gene: TRBJ2-1; CDR3 length: 15; D gene: TRBD2; CDR3 DNA: TGTGCCAGCAGTCGGACTAGCGGGGGGTACAATGAGCAGTTCTTC; CDR3 protein: CASSRTSGGYNEQFF
clone size: .; V gene: TRBV18; J gene: TRBJ1-1; CDR3 length: 16; D gene: TRBD1; CDR3 DNA: TGTGCCAGCTCACCCGTTCGGGACAGGGGCCCGGCTGAAGCTTTCTTT; CDR3 protein: CASSPVRDRGPAEAFF
clone size: .; V gene: TRBV5-1; J gene: TRBJ1-1; CDR3 length: 15; D gene: .; CDR3 DNA: TGCGCCAGCAGCTTGACAGGTTTGACGAACACTGAAGCTTTCTTT; CDR3 protein: CASSLTGLTNTEAFF
clone size: .; V gene: TRBV24-1; J gene: TRBJ2-3; CDR3 length: 15; D gene: TRBD1; CDR3 DNA: TGTGCCACCAGTGCCCCGGGACAGAGCACAGATACGCAGTATTTT; CDR3 protein: CATSAPGQSTDTQYF
clone size: .; V gene: TRBV7-2; J gene: TRBJ2-3; CDR3 length: 16; D gene: .; CDR3 DNA: TGTGCCAGCAGCTTAGGGGGACGGGGGAGCACAGATACGCAGTATTTT; CDR3 protein: CASSLGGRGSTDTQYF
clone size: .; V gene: TRBV6-5; J gene: TRBJ2-7; CDR3 length: 14; D gene: TRBD1; CDR3 DNA: TGTGCCAGCAGCCCCCTCGACAGGGTTTACGAGCAGTACTTC; CDR3 protein: CASSPLDRVYEQYF
clone size: .; V gene: TRBV4-1; J gene: TRBJ2-5; CDR3 length: 17; D gene: TRBD1; CDR3 DNA: TGCGCCAGCAGTCAAACTTTTGGGACAGGGGCGGTAGAGACCCAGTACTTC; CDR3 protein: CASSQTFGTGAVETQYF
clone size: .; V gene: TRBV2; J gene: TRBJ2-3; CDR3 length: 11; D gene: .; CDR3 DNA: TGTGCCAGCAGGCGAACGGATACGCAGTATTTT; CDR3 protein: CASRRTDTQYF
clone size: .; V gene: TRBV11-2; J gene: TRBJ1-6; CDR3 length: 15; D gene: TRBD1; CDR3 DNA: TGTGCCAGCAGCTTAGGACAGGGTAGCAATTTACCCCTCCACTTT; CDR3 protein: CASSLGQGSNLPLHF